A few counts support the clone carrying this T cell receptor (beta chain). The antigen is not known. From the RT-PCR reads, TCRdb called clonotypes with MiXCR, one entry per CDR3 protein. There are approximately 500,000 distinct CDR3 sequences in the sample; about 15% occur only once, and roughly 10% lies in the top ten. The sample comes from a study of response to subunit inactivated influenza vaccine. Points from the study as a whole: Each seasonal influenza vaccination, the authors suggested, recruits few new T cells.

The CDR3 spans 13 residues. Germline loops: CDR1 DFQATT, CDR2 SNEGSKA (reference sequence). V was shortened by 5 bases and J by 5 bases, with 13 bases between the two germline ends. This clonotype was sampled from a man aged 50-60 years who received an inactivated influenza vaccine. J is TRBJ2-1 and V is TRBV20-1; D not certain. The source material was PBMCs from blood, sampled roughly 12 days after vaccination. The CDR3 sequence: CSAPVSPNNEQFF. The CDR3 nucleotides are TGCAGTGCTCCGGTTTCGCCGAACAATGAGCAGTTCTTC.